These 23 T cell receptor beta chains came from one sample sequenced in a study of blood T cell repertoires in COVID-19 (dated by TCRdb to 2020 to 2021). Library preparation was by the immunoSEQ multiplex PCR assay. TCRdb provides this immuneACCESS table in a form limited to in-frame rearrangements. Some clones are lacking; in checked studies, under half of them reflect an unresolved V gene, and why the rest are absent is not known. The sample includes 230,000 or so clones, with 85% observed a single time. About 7% of the sample belongs to the ten largest clones. The specimen was PBMCs or T cells enriched from blood (not recorded which). The receptors were sampled from a woman between 50 and 59 years old who had been exposed to COVID-19.

This clone was recorded once. This chain connects TRBV19 to TRBJ2-7; 8 bases fit TRBD1. V was pared by 4 bases and J by 0 bases, with 8 bases of the junction left unmatched. The germline V gene has CDR1 LNHDA and CDR2 SQIVND (reference sequence). The CDR3 contains 16 residues. CDR3 residues: CASSKGDRGFSYEQYF. CDR3 nucleotide sequence: TGTGCCAGTAGTAAGGGTGACAGGGGATTCTCCTACGAGCAGTACTTC.

This clone was seen once. The chain links TRBV28 to TRBJ2-1, with 9 bases that match TRBD1. Germline trimming cut 6 bases from V and 0 bases from J; bases unmatched to any gene: 3. This CDR3 is 15 amino acids long. Germline CDR1 is MDHEN and CDR2 is SYDVKM. CDR3 coding DNA: TGTGCCAGCAGCTCGACAGGGGGCTCCTACAATGAGCAGTTCTTC. The encoded protein is CASSSTGGSYNEQFF.

In DNA, the CDR3 is TGTGCCAGCAGCCCGAACCTACTAGCGGGGAGTCCTACGCAGTATTTT. Protein sequence: CASSPNLLAGSPTQYF. This chain connects TRBV7-9 to TRBJ2-3; 10 bases align to TRBD2. This CDR3 spans 16 amino acids. V shed 5 bases and J 8 bases; nucleotides not matched to a gene: 13. CDR1 SEHNR and CDR2 FQNEAQ come from the germline V gene (reference sequence).

The CDR3: CASRGVGNTIYF. The DNA for the CDR3 is TGTGCCTCCCGGGGGGTAGGAAACACCATATATTTT. The chain combines TRBV6-5 with TRBJ1-3, with D tentatively TRBD1 (5 bases). Trimming removed 11 bases at V and 4 bases at J, with 12 bases between. The CDR3 covers 12 residues. CDR1 is MNHEY, CDR2 SVGAGI, per germline.

The CDR3 loop is CASSENRGSEQYF. DNA for the CDR3: TGTGCCAGTAGCGAAAATCGGGGATCGGAGCAGTACTTC. The chain is built from TRBV19 and TRBJ2-7; perhaps TRBD2 as D (5 bases). From germline, CDR1 is LNHDA and CDR2 SQIVND (reference sequence). The CDR3 contains 13 residues. Trimming stripped 6 bases from V and 7 bases from J, with 16 bases between.

This clone was detected a few times. The chain employs TRBV5-5 and TRBJ1-1; D not certain. The CDR3 runs 13 residues. Deletions cut 6 bases from V and 0 bases from J, with 9 bases between. Germline V gene data show CDR1 as SGHKS and CDR2 as YYEKEE (reference sequence). CDR3 DNA: TGTGCCAGCATCCCCCAAATGAACACTGAAGCTTTCTTT. This encodes CASIPQMNTEAFF.

The CDR3 DNA reads as TGTGCCAGCAGCTCCAAGGAGGACAGGGCTGAAGCTTTCTTT. Translation gives CASSSKEDRAEAFF. The chain couples TRBV7-9 to TRBJ1-1; 8 bases match TRBD1. The CDR3 has 14 residues. The germline V gene encodes CDR1 SEHNR and CDR2 FQNEAQ (reference sequence). J gave up 6 bases and V 4 bases, and 7 bases lay outside the gene matches. The full variable domain, completed using reference TRBV7-9 and TRBJ1-1, is DTGVSQNPRHKITKRGQNVTFRCDPISEHNRLYWYRQTLGQGPEFLTYFQNEAQLEKSRLLSDRFSAERPKGSFSTLEIQRTEQGDSAMYLCASSSKEDRAEAFFGQGTRLTVV.

This clone occurred once. The chain uses TRBV13 and TRBJ1-1; the match to TRBD1 covers 12 bases. The germline gives CDR1 PRHDT, CDR2 FYEKMQ (reference sequence). V shed 4 bases, J shed 1 base, and the junction held 7 bases outside the gene matches. This CDR3 comprises 17 residues. In DNA, the CDR3 is TGTGCCAGCAGCTGGAGGGGGACAGGGGGCACGAACACTGAAGCTTTCTTT. It translates to CASSWRGTGGTNTEAFF.

The V and J genes are TRBV27 and TRBJ1-5, with 11 bases identical to TRBD1. Trimming at V came to 6 bases and at J to 7 bases, leaving 5 bases not matched to a gene. This CDR3 contains 14 residues. From germline, CDR1 is MNHEY and CDR2 SMNVEV (reference sequence). This CDR3 reads CASRRDRGVQPQHF. CDR3 DNA: TGTGCCAGCAGAAGGGACAGGGGGGTCCAGCCCCAGCATTTT.

The rearrangement uses TRBV28 and TRBJ1-1, with D hard to call. Germline V gives CDR1 MDHEN, CDR2 SYDVKM. This CDR3 comprises 12 residues. V shed 8 bases and J shed 11 bases, with 18 bases lying between them. CDR3 amino acids: CASGYSSLWAFF. The CDR3 DNA reads as TGTGCCAGCGGGTATAGCAGCTTGTGGGCTTTCTTT.

The chain links TRBV28 to TRBJ1-1; D is perhaps TRBD1 (6 bases). This CDR3 has 14 amino acids. Germline values: CDR1 MDHEN, CDR2 SYDVKM. Between the trimmed V and J ends, which lost 5 bases and 1 base, there was a span of 11 bases. The CDR3 spells CASSLGQKNTEAFF. The CDR3 DNA reads as TGTGCCAGCAGTCTTGGACAGAAGAACACTGAAGCTTTCTTT.

The rearrangement joins TRBV29-1 to TRBJ1-1; D is ambiguous. The CDR3 has 14 residues. Germline CDR1 is SQVTM and CDR2 is ANQGSEA. V was clipped by 5 bases and J by 0 bases, with 13 bases between them. This chain's CDR3 is CSVRSRGLNTEAFF. CDR3 nucleotide sequence: TGCAGCGTTCGATCGAGAGGGTTGAACACTGAAGCTTTCTTT. The complete variable domain, with remaining parts taken from reference TRBV29-1 and TRBJ1-1, reads SAVISQKPSRDICQRGTSLTIQCQVDSQVTMMFWYRQQPGQSLTLIATANQGSEATYESGFVIDKFPISRPNLTFSTLTVSNMSPEDSSIYLCSVRSRGLNTEAFFGQGTRLTVV.

V is TRBV5-4 and J is TRBJ1-1, with D perhaps TRBD1 (5 bases). V was cut by 8 bases and J by 8 bases, with 16 bases left in between. CDR1 and CDR2 (germline): SGHNT, YYREEE (reference sequence). This CDR3 has 12 residues. In nucleotides, the CDR3 is TGTGCCAGGACAGAGAGAGAACCGGAAGCTTTCTTT. Residues: CARTEREPEAFF.

The chain couples TRBV19 to TRBJ2-1, with 7 nucleotides matching TRBD1. The ends lost 5 bases at V and 4 bases at J; junction bases unmatched: 11. Germline V gives CDR1 LNHDA, CDR2 SQIVND (reference sequence). The CDR3 has 16 amino acids. The CDR3 bases are TGTGCCAGTAGTCCATCCCTTGGCAGGGGGTACAATGAGCAGTTCTTC. Amino acids: CASSPSLGRGYNEQFF.

The gene calls are TRBV3-1 (or the pseudogene TRBV3-2) and TRBJ2-2; 10 bases fit TRBD2. The CDR3 has 18 residues. CDR1 and CDR2 (germline): LGHDT, YNNKEL (reference sequence). The V segment lost 0 bases and the J segment 1 base; nucleotides outside the gene matches: 5. The CDR3 nucleotides read TGTGCCAGCAGCCAAGATAGAACTAGCGGGAAGAACACCGGGGAGCTGTTTTTT. This translates into CASSQDRTSGKNTGELFF.

The V call is TRBV24-1, the J call TRBJ1-5; possibly TRBD1 for D (5 bases). V was clipped by 4 bases and J by 4 bases, with 16 bases between them. Per germline, CDR1 KGHDR and CDR2 SFDVKD. CDR3 length: 16 residues. CDR3 in amino acids: CATSDPTSRGNQPQHF. DNA for the CDR3: TGTGCCACCAGTGACCCCACATCCCGGGGGAATCAGCCCCAGCATTTT.

The chain has TRBV14 and TRBJ2-1, with 9 bases that match TRBD2. CDR1 and CDR2 (germline): SGHDN, FVKESK. V was pared by 4 bases and J by 3 bases, with 16 bases of the junction left unmatched. This CDR3 has 19 residues. DNA for the CDR3: TGTGCCAGCAGCCCCAAAAGTGGCGGGGGGGCAAGGTACTACAATGAGCAGTTCTTC. The encoded protein is CASSPKSGGGARYYNEQFF.

The chain recombines TRBV7-2 with TRBJ2-7, with 10 bases fitting TRBD2. Germline assignment: CDR1 SGHTA and CDR2 FQGNSA. V shed 6 bases and J 1 base; nucleotides not matched to a gene: 6. The CDR3 extends over 15 amino acids. CDR3 coding DNA: TGTGCCAGCAGTCGAAGGGGACTAGCGTCCTACGAGCAGTACTTC. Protein product: CASSRRGLASYEQYF.

The chain links TRBV19 to TRBJ1-1, with D possibly matching TRBD1 (5 bases). The CDR3 contains 18 residues. Germline V gene data show CDR1 as LNHDA and CDR2 as SQIVND (reference sequence). The germline V and J ends were trimmed by 2 bases and 0 bases, with 19 bases remaining between them. The CDR3 coding sequence is TGTGCCAGTAGTATACACCCGGGGGACGCAAGGATGAACACTGAAGCTTTCTTT. Translating gives CASSIHPGDARMNTEAFF.

The chain uses TRBV5-4 and TRBJ2-7; 7 nucleotides align to TRBD1. V was pared by 3 bases and J by 6 bases, with 9 bases of the junction left unmatched. The germline V gene encodes CDR1 SGHNT and CDR2 YYREEE (reference sequence). The CDR3 has 14 residues. CDR3 in amino acids: CASSSLQGSGEQYF. In nucleotides, the CDR3 is TGTGCCAGCAGCTCCCTACAGGGGTCGGGCGAGCAGTACTTC.

The rearrangement links TRBV19 to TRBJ1-1; 7 bases are a match to TRBD1. The trim removed 5 bases at V and 5 bases at J, leaving 14 bases unmatched. The CDR3 is made up of 16 amino acids. The germline gives CDR1 LNHDA, CDR2 SQIVND (reference sequence). CDR3 region: CASSPSISQGITEAFF. CDR3 DNA: TGTGCCAGTAGTCCGAGCATATCACAGGGGATAACTGAAGCTTTCTTT.

This chain links TRBV24-1 with TRBJ2-5, with TRBD2 as a possible D gene (5 bases). V was pared by 3 bases and J by 1 base, with 11 bases between. The CDR3 has 15 amino acids. Germline CDR1 and CDR2: KGHDR and SFDVKD. CDR3: CATSDQRGPQETQYF. The CDR3 coding sequence is TGTGCCACCAGTGATCAGAGAGGGCCCCAAGAGACCCAGTACTTC.

The chain combines TRBV30 with TRBJ1-6; D is unresolved. The CDR3 extends over 13 amino acids. V lost 7 bases to trimming and J lost 5 bases, with 12 bases between them. CDR1 GTSNPN and CDR2 SVGIG come from the germline V gene (reference sequence). The CDR3 bases are TGTGCCTTGACGGGAGGGAATAATTCACCCCTCCACTTT. As protein: CALTGGNNSPLHF.